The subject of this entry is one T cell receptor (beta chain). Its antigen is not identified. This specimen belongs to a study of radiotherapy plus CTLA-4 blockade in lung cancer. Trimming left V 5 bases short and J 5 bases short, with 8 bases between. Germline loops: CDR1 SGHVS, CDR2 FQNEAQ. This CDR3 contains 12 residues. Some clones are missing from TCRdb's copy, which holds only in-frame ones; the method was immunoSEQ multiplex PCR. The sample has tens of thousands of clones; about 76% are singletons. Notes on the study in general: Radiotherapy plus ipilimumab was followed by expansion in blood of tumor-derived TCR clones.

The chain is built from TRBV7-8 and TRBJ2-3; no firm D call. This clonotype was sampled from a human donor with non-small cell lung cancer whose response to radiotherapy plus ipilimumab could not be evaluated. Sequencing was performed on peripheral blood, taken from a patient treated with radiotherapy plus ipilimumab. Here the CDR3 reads CASSPLLDTQYF. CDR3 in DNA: TGTGCCAGCAGCCCGTTGTTAGATACGCAGTATTTT. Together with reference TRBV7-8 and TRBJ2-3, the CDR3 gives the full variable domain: GAGVSQSPRYKVAKRGQDVALRCDPISGHVSLFWYQQALGQGPEFLTYFQNEAQLDKSGLPSDRFFAERPEGSVSTLKIQRTQQEDSAVYLCASSPLLDTQYFGPGTRLTVL.